Below are 20 T cell receptor beta chains sequenced from a single sample in a study of radiotherapy plus CTLA-4 blockade in lung cancer. Sequenced by immunoSEQ multiplex PCR; TCRdb stores in-frame clones only, minus some. The table lists roughly 75,000 clones, 78% of them singletons, with over 20% in the top ten. The sample here was peripheral blood, taken from a patient treated with radiotherapy plus ipilimumab. These receptors all stem from a human donor with non-small cell lung cancer whose response to radiotherapy plus ipilimumab could not be evaluated. Some clones in this sample may be carry-over from other donors' samples.

The chain combines TRBV7-6 with TRBJ2-1, with 8 bases identical to TRBD2. Germline lookup yields CDR1 SGHVS and CDR2 FNYEAQ. V was clipped by 1 base and J by 2 bases; unmatched bases: 7. CDR3 size: 17 residues. CDR3 protein: CASSLGEGGGTYNEQFF. The CDR3 coding sequence is TGTGCCAGCAGCTTAGGGGAGGGCGGGGGGACCTACAATGAGCAGTTCTTC. Based on the CDR3 plus reference TRBV7-6 and TRBJ2-1, the full variable domain is GAGVSQSPRYKVTKRGQDVALRCDPISGHVSLYWYRQALGQGPEFLTYFNYEAQQDKSGLPNDRFSAERPEGSISTLTIQRTEQRDSAMYRCASSLGEGGGTYNEQFFGPGTRLTVL.

The CDR3 coding sequence is TGCGCCAGCAGCTTGCAGGGTGCAGAGACCCAGTACTTC. This sequence encodes CASSLQGAETQYF. The rearrangement links TRBV5-1 to TRBJ2-5, with D possibly being TRBD1 (5 bases). V lost 1 base and J lost 4, with 8 bases in between. CDR1 is SGHRS and CDR2 is YFSETQ in the germline V gene. The length of the CDR3 is 13 residues.

The chain uses TRBV6-5 and TRBJ2-3; D is possibly TRBD2 (5 bases). Trimming stripped 5 bases from V and 4 bases from J, with 13 bases between. Germline V gene lookup returns CDR1 MNHEY and CDR2 SVGAGI. The CDR3 is 14 amino acids. The CDR3 here is CASSPGFFSDTQYF. CDR3 nucleotides: TGTGCCAGCAGTCCGGGATTCTTCTCAGATACGCAGTATTTT.

This rearrangement joins TRBV7-8 to TRBJ1-1, with a weak D call TRBD1 (5 bases). With 3 bases removed from V and 0 bases from J, the gap between germline ends came to 8 bases. Germline CDR1 reads SGHVS; CDR2 reads FQNEAQ. CDR3 length: 14 residues. The CDR3 coding sequence is TGTGCCAGCAGCTTGGCAGGGCTGAACACTGAAGCTTTCTTT. This sequence encodes CASSLAGLNTEAFF.

This clone was seen a handful of times. This rearrangement joins TRBV7-2 to TRBJ2-3; 9 bases match TRBD2. Germline lookup yields CDR1 SGHTA and CDR2 FQGNSA. The V and J ends lost 5 bases and 1 base, in that order; junction bases with no gene match: 4. The CDR3 length is 15 residues. This CDR3 is CASSGWTSGTDTQYF. CDR3 DNA sequence: TGTGCCAGCAGCGGCTGGACTAGCGGCACAGATACGCAGTATTTT.

The chain carries TRBV29-1 and TRBJ2-6; a weak D match, TRBD1 (6 bases). The CDR3 extends over 16 amino acids. Trimming pared 4 bases from V and 0 bases from J, leaving 13 bases between. Per the germline V gene, CDR1 is SQVTM and CDR2 is ANQGSEA. CDR3 region: CSVGVGQSSGANVLTF. The CDR3 DNA follows: TGCAGCGTTGGGGTAGGACAGAGCTCTGGGGCCAACGTCCTGACTTTC.

This clone appeared many times. The genes are TRBV4-1 and TRBJ2-1; D is ambiguous. The CDR3 sequence is 16 residues long. Trimming took 0 bases from V and 0 from J, leaving 9 bases between them. Germline-derived CDR1 and CDR2 are MGHRA and YSYEKL. CDR3 nucleotides: TGCGCCAGCAGCCAAGAGGCGGAGAGCTCCTACAATGAGCAGTTCTTC. Translated: CASSQEAESSYNEQFF.

The chain couples TRBV6-1 to TRBJ1-1; TRBD1 matches 7 bases. The CDR3 has 14 residues. J gave up 4 bases and V 6 bases, and 8 bases lay outside the gene matches. Germline assignment: CDR1 MNHNS and CDR2 SASEGT. The CDR3 loop reads CASRDRVETTEAFF. CDR3 in DNA: TGTGCCAGCAGAGACAGGGTGGAAACCACTGAAGCTTTCTTT.

V gene TRBV7-9 combines with J gene TRBJ1-3; D is ambiguous. The germline V gene has CDR1 SEHNR and CDR2 FQNEAQ (reference sequence). The CDR3 extends over 15 amino acids. V dropped 0 bases and J dropped 3 bases, with 9 bases sitting between them. The CDR3 reads CASSLAPGYGNTIYF. DNA for the CDR3: TGTGCCAGCAGCTTAGCGCCGGGGTATGGAAACACCATATATTTT.

This clone was recorded a few times. This rearrangement joins TRBV5-4 to TRBJ2-5, with D unresolved. This CDR3 region has 14 residues. Germline values: CDR1 SGHNT, CDR2 YYREEE (reference sequence). The ends were cut back, 4 bases at V and 3 bases at J, with 13 bases in the middle. CDR3 DNA: TGTGCCAGCAGCCCCCTAGACGGAGAAGAGACCCAGTACTTC. Amino acid sequence: CASSPLDGEETQYF.

The chain links TRBV6-1 to TRBJ2-7, with D perhaps TRBD2 (6 bases). This CDR3 has 14 amino acids. In germline, CDR1 is MNHNS, CDR2 SASEGT. Trimming cost V 6 bases and J 6 bases, with 18 bases left between them. CDR3 sequence (DNA): TGTGCCAGCAGCCAAAGTAGGGACTTTCTCGAGCAGTACTTC. It encodes CASSQSRDFLEQYF.

The rearrangement joins TRBV19 to TRBJ1-2; D is unclear. The V end was cut by 1 base, the J end by 4 bases, with 10 bases between. The CDR3 runs 14 residues. CDR1 and CDR2 (germline): LNHDA, SQIVND (reference sequence). The CDR3 reads CASSIVPGSYGYTF. The CDR3 nucleotides are TGTGCCAGTAGTATAGTTCCGGGTAGCTATGGCTACACCTTC.

V gene TRBV7-2 combines with J gene TRBJ2-7; 16 bases line up with TRBD2. The CDR3 is 19 residues long. Germline assignment: CDR1 SGHTA and CDR2 FQGNSA. Trimming removed 6 bases from V and 5 bases from J; junction bases left unmatched: 16. CDR3 DNA sequence: TGTGCCAGCAGTACCCTAGTCCCGGGACTAGCGGGGGGGGGAAACGAGCAGTACTTC. Encoded protein: CASSTLVPGLAGGGNEQYF.

This chain uses TRBV7-2 with TRBJ2-1, with D uncertain. CDR1 and CDR2 from the germline V gene are SGHTA and FQGNSA. Trimming removed 6 bases at V and 7 bases at J, with 13 bases between. The CDR3 sequence is 13 residues long. CDR3 sequence reads: CASRFVAVNEQFF. The CDR3 nucleotides read TGTGCCAGCAGATTCGTTGCGGTGAATGAGCAGTTCTTC.

This chain joins TRBV28 and TRBJ1-3; D remains unclear. Deletions cut 10 bases from V and 2 bases from J, with 24 bases between. Germline CDR1 and CDR2: MDHEN and SYDVKM. The CDR3 length is 17 residues. CDR3 nucleotide sequence: TGTGCCATCCTGTACGATAGCCGTCCGAATCCTGGAAACACCATATATTTT. Its translation: CAILYDSRPNPGNTIYF.

The CDR3 spells CASSLGGSLSGNTIYF. In nucleotides, the CDR3 is TGTGCCAGCAGCTTAGGGGGCAGTCTCTCTGGAAACACCATATATTTT. The chain combines TRBV7-2 with TRBJ1-3; a weak D match, TRBD1 (5 bases). The CDR3 totals 16 residues. Germline V lookup: CDR1 SGHTA, CDR2 FQGNSA. V dropped 1 base and J dropped 0 bases, with 10 bases sitting between them.

The chain links TRBV30 to TRBJ1-1, with 10 bases fitting TRBD1. The trim removed 3 bases at V and 1 base at J, leaving 5 bases unmatched. The CDR3 has 15 amino acids. CDR1 is GTSNPN, CDR2 SVGIG, per germline (reference sequence). The CDR3 sequence: CAWRKGQGWNTEAFF. In nucleotides, the CDR3 is TGTGCCTGGAGGAAGGGACAGGGGTGGAACACTGAAGCTTTCTTT.

The V gene is TRBV4-1, the J gene TRBJ1-3; D is uncertain. V dropped 4 bases and J dropped 0 bases, with 13 bases sitting between them. The germline V gene has CDR1 MGHRA and CDR2 YSYEKL. The CDR3 covers 16 residues. The CDR3, as DNA: TGCGCCAGCAGCCTTGGTTTGGGCAGCTCTGGAAACACCATATATTTT. This codes for CASSLGLGSSGNTIYF.

The J gene is TRBJ1-2, the V gene TRBV5-1, with 7 bases that match TRBD1. J gave up 8 bases and V 4 bases, and 8 bases lay outside the gene matches. The CDR3 runs to 13 residues. In germline, CDR1 is SGHRS, CDR2 YFSETQ. CDR3 in DNA: TGCGCCAGCAGCCCGACGACAGGGAACGGCTACACCTTC. It yields the protein CASSPTTGNGYTF.

This clone was counted at least ten times. The sample has other DNA sequences that encode this CDR3 too. The chain's CDR3 is CASSPGTGEVTQYF. The CDR3 DNA sequence: TGTGCCAGCAGCCCCGGGACAGGGGAAGTCACGCAGTATTTT. The chain has TRBV7-7 and TRBJ2-3; 10 bases line up with TRBD1. V shed 5 bases and J 9 bases; nucleotides not matched to a gene: 8. Germline values: CDR1 SSHAT, CDR2 FNYEAQ (reference sequence). CDR3 size: 14 residues.